This TCR beta chain comes out of a study of T-cell memory formation after mild COVID-19. About the research overall: Across donors, TCR clusters were largely donor specific.

V was clipped by 8 bases and J by 1 base; unmatched bases: 9. The germline gives CDR1 ENHRY, CDR2 SYGVKD. This CDR3 has 15 amino acids. From 5'RACE with constant-segment primers came TCR alpha and TCR beta cDNA libraries that carried sample barcodes and UMIs. TCRdb processed the 5' RACE reads anew with MiXCR; each CDR3 protein has one entry. Of hundreds of thousands of distinct CDR3 sequences listed, about a fifth are singletons. Comment on this clonotype: Antigen specificity is unknown.

Study-wide results and caveats: CD4/CD8 balance held among clones contracting day 15 to 85, and later expanders leaned CD4+. Contracting CD4+ clones were located mainly in CM and EM, and CD8+ clones in EMRA.

Sequenced sample: PBMCs or a T cell subset sorted from them (not recorded which). This chain links TRBV10-3 with TRBJ1-1, with 8 nucleotides matching TRBD1. This TCR derives from an adult woman who had mild COVID-19 (a few samples of this study predate the infection). Cell type and time point are not known. CDR3 sequence: CAIPPGQGPNTEAFF. The CDR3 nucleotides read TGTGCCATCCCTCCCGGACAGGGACCGAACACTGAAGCTTTCTTT.